These 14 T cell receptor beta chains share one sample of origin, sequenced in a study of cytomegalovirus exposure and HLA in healthy donors. Primers for the PCR totalled 60 Vbeta and 13 Jbeta. Sequenced by immunoSEQ multiplex PCR; TCRdb stores in-frame clones only, minus some. The specimen's table records 60,000 to 70,000 clones. Input material: PBMCs. These receptors came from a boy aged 10-17 years in good health and CMV-seronegative.

The rearrangement links TRBV28 to TRBJ2-7, with TRBD2 as a possible D gene (6 bases). V dropped 6 bases and J dropped 5 bases, with 17 bases sitting between them. The CDR3 length is 14 residues. Germline CDR1 and CDR2: MDHEN and SYDVKM. This CDR3 is CASRTGGSGHEQYF. CDR3 nucleotides: TGTGCCAGCAGGACTGGGGGGTCGGGACACGAGCAGTACTTC.

V gene TRBV7-8 combines with J gene TRBJ1-1, with D maybe TRBD1 (6 bases). Germline CDR1 and CDR2: SGHVS and FQNEAQ. The V end lost 2 bases, the J end lost 5 bases, and 15 bases lay between the germline ends. The CDR3 spans 15 residues. The CDR3 is CASSLREQGRTEAFF. The CDR3, as DNA: TGTGCCAGCAGCTTAAGGGAACAGGGTCGGACTGAAGCTTTCTTT.

The chain carries TRBV10-3 and TRBJ1-2; 8 nucleotides match TRBD1. The J segment lost 6 bases and the V segment lost 6 bases, leaving 12 bases of the junction unmatched. The CDR3 has 15 residues. Per the germline V gene, CDR1 is ENHRY and CDR2 is SYGVKD. This CDR3 is CAISGQGRREDGYTF. CDR3 coding DNA: TGTGCCATCAGCGGACAGGGTAGACGTGAGGATGGCTACACCTTC.

The chain combines TRBV9 with TRBJ1-6; 7 bases fit TRBD1. Trimming removed 0 bases from V and 4 bases from J; junction bases left unmatched: 16. Germline V gene sequence: CDR1 SGDLS, CDR2 YYNGEE. The CDR3 runs to 20 residues. The CDR3 sequence is CASSVGVIAQGDNYNSPLHF. The CDR3 bases are TGTGCCAGCAGCGTAGGGGTCATCGCGCAGGGGGACAATTATAATTCACCCCTCCACTTT.

The J gene is TRBJ1-2, the V gene TRBV6-1, with TRBD1 matching over 10 bases. The CDR3 extends over 14 amino acids. The ends lost 8 bases at V and 4 bases at J; junction bases unmatched: 7. Per the germline V gene, CDR1 is MNHNS and CDR2 is SASEGT. CDR3 bases: TGTGCCAGCCTCGGACAGGGGGGACCCTATGGCTACACCTTC. Translated, it gives CASLGQGGPYGYTF.

V usage is TRBV30 and J usage is TRBJ1-1; D unresolved. The germline V gene encodes CDR1 GTSNPN and CDR2 SVGIG (reference sequence). Trimming took 1 base from V and 10 from J, leaving 10 bases between them. The CDR3 is made up of 11 amino acids. The CDR3 sequence is CAWSGQVVAFF. In DNA, the CDR3 is TGTGCCTGGAGTGGACAAGTTGTAGCTTTCTTT.

The chain's CDR3 is CAWRIRDDVNEQFF. Written as DNA, the CDR3 is TGTGCCTGGAGAATCAGGGATGATGTCAATGAGCAGTTCTTC. The chain uses TRBV30 and TRBJ2-1; TRBD1 might be the D (5 bases). The V gene lost 3 bases and the J gene lost 6 bases, with 15 bases spanning the gap. Germline CDR1 is GTSNPN and CDR2 is SVGIG (reference sequence). CDR3 size: 14 residues.

With regard to this clone: This specimen includes other DNA sequences encoding the same CDR3. The chain combines TRBV29-1 with TRBJ2-3; the match to TRBD1 covers 9 bases. Germline CDR1 and CDR2: SQVTM and ANQGSEA. Trimming took 3 bases from V and 3 from J; bases not matched to a gene: 1. This CDR3 is 13 amino acids long. The CDR3 region has the DNA TGCAGCGTTGAGGACAGGGGAACAGATACGCAGTATTTT. Translation: CSVEDRGTDTQYF.

V and J are TRBV9 and TRBJ2-6; D unresolved. The germline gives CDR1 SGDLS, CDR2 YYNGEE. Deletions cut 0 bases from V and 4 bases from J, with 14 bases between. There are 17 residues in the CDR3. The CDR3 bases are TGTGCCAGCAGCGTAGATAGACTCACGGTCGGGGCCAACGTCCTGACTTTC. Translating gives CASSVDRLTVGANVLTF. Full variable domain (rest looked up from reference TRBV9 and TRBJ2-6): DSGVTQTPKHLITATGQRVTLRCSPRSGDLSVYWYQQSLDQGLQFLIQYYNGEERAKGNILERFSAQQFPDLHSELNLSSLELGDSALYFCASSVDRLTVGANVLTFGAGSRLTVL.

The chain couples TRBV7-9 to TRBJ2-7; 7 nucleotides line up with TRBD1. Germline V lookup: CDR1 SEHNR, CDR2 FQNEAQ (reference sequence). The ends lost 7 bases at V and 2 bases at J; junction bases unmatched: 11. The CDR3 consists of 15 residues. Here the CDR3 reads CASTIFTGETYEQYF. DNA for the CDR3: TGTGCCAGCACCATCTTCACAGGGGAAACCTACGAGCAGTACTTC.

This rearrangement joins TRBV4-2 to TRBJ1-5; D uncertain. Germline CDR1 reads LGHNA; CDR2 reads YNFKEQ. This CDR3 has 12 amino acids. Trimming removed 3 bases from V and 9 bases from J, with 9 bases in between. The CDR3 loop is CASSHSSGPQHF. CDR3 bases: TGTGCCAGCAGCCACTCATCGGGGCCCCAGCATTTT.

V gene TRBV27 combines with J gene TRBJ2-7, with 11 bases lining up with TRBD2. J gave up 3 bases and V 0 bases, and 1 base lay outside the gene matches. The CDR3 is 15 amino acids. Germline CDR1 is MNHEY and CDR2 is SMNVEV (reference sequence). The CDR3 region is CASSLSGTSGYEQYF. The CDR3 coding sequence is TGTGCCAGCAGTTTATCGGGGACTAGCGGCTACGAGCAGTACTTC.

The chain employs TRBV5-6 and TRBJ1-1; the D is unclear. V lost 4 bases, J lost 8 bases, and 21 bases lay in between. CDR1 and CDR2 from the germline V gene are SGHDT and YYEEEE. The CDR3 spans 15 residues. The CDR3 sequence is CASSAYREGYGEAFF. Here the CDR3 DNA reads TGTGCCAGCAGCGCTTACCGGGAGGGCTACGGGGAAGCTTTCTTT.

Here the CDR3 reads CASSVEGTGWTEAFF. The CDR3 region has the DNA TGTGCCAGCAGCGTAGAAGGGACAGGGTGGACTGAAGCTTTCTTT. The V call is TRBV9, the J call TRBJ1-1, with 9 positions matching TRBD1. CDR3 length equals 15 residues. V lost 0 bases, J lost 5 bases, and 5 bases stayed unmatched. Germline V gene data show CDR1 as SGDLS and CDR2 as YYNGEE.